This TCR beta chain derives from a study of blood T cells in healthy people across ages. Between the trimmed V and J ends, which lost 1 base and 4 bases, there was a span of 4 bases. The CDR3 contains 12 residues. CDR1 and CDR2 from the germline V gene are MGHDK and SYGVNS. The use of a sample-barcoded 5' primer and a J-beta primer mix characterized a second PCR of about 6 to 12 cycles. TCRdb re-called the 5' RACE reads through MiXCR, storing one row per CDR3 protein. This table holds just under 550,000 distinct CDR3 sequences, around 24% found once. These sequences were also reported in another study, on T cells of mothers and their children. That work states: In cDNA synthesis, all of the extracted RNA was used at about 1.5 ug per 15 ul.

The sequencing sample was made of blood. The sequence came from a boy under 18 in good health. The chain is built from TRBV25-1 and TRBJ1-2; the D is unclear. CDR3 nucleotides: TGTGCCAGCAGTGAATTGGGCTATGGCTACACCTTC. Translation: CASSELGYGYTF.